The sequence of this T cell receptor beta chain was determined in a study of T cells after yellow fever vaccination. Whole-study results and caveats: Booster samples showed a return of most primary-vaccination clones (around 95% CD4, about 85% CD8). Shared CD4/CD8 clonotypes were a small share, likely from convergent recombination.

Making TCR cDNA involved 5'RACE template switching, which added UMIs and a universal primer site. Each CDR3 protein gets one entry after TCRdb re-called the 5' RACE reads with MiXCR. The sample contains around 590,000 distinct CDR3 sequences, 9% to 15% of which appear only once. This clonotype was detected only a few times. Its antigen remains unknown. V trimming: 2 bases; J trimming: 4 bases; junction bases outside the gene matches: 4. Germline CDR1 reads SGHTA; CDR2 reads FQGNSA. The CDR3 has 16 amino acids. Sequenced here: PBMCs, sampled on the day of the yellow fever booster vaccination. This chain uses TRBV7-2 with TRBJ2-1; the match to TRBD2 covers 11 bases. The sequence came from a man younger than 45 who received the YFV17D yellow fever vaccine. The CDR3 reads CASSLSASGRYNEQFF. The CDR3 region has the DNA TGTGCCAGCAGCTTATCGGCTAGCGGGAGGTACAATGAGCAGTTCTTC.